The clone carrying this T cell receptor (beta chain) was found many times. Its antigen is currently unknown. The hyperthyroidism was newly diagnosed and had lasted under 2 months; the patients were aged 18 to 65. RNA transcripts gave rise to amplified TCR beta CDR3 regions. First-round RT-PCR targeting the TCR CDR3 was performed with the HTBI primer set. TCRdb fed the multiplex PCR reads into MiXCR, producing one record per CDR3 protein. The profile covers a few hundred thousand distinct CDR3 sequences, with 35% to 55% appearing a single time and 7.5% to 8.5% taken by the ten largest. Germline loops: CDR1 SGHNT, CDR2 YYREEE (reference sequence). Trimming took 3 bases from V and 0 from J, leaving 9 bases between them. The CDR3 length is 14 residues. This entry is derived from a study of T cells in Graves' hyperthyroidism and ophthalmopathy. Study-wide results and caveats: Most clonotypes expanded in thyroid above 0.001 were likewise present in blood. Ophthalmopathy cases were set apart from stable hyperthyroidism by a 13 V-J model.

The J gene is TRBJ1-1, the V gene TRBV5-4; unclear D gene. The TCR comes from a woman between 18 and 30 years old with Graves' hyperthyroidism. Specimen: peripheral blood or thyroid tissue (not recorded which). The CDR3, as DNA: TGTGCCAGCAGCTCTAGTGGGGTGAACACTGAAGCTTTCTTT. It codes for CASSSSGVNTEAFF.